The 8 T cell receptor beta chains listed next were all sequenced from one sample in a study of identical twins. TCRdb fed the 5' RACE reads into MiXCR, producing one record per CDR3 protein. The table records about 200,000 distinct CDR3 sequences, under 12% of them present only once. Material: memory T cells sorted from blood. All receptors derive from a man aged 50-60 years in good health.

This clonotype has ten or more counts. This chain uses TRBV6-2 or TRBV6-3 with TRBJ2-5; D gene ambiguous. With 5 bases removed from V and 5 bases from J, the gap between germline ends came to 9 bases. Germline assignment: CDR1 MNHEY and CDR2 SVGEGT. The CDR3 is 12 residues long. CDR3 loop: CASSPADETQYF. Here the CDR3 DNA reads TGTGCCAGCAGTCCGGCGGATGAGACCCAGTACTTC.

There are a few counts of this clonotype. The genes are TRBV30 and TRBJ1-2; D not resolved. CDR3 length equals 13 residues. V lost 0 bases to trimming and J lost 5 bases, with 10 bases between them. Germline loops: CDR1 GTSNPN, CDR2 SVGIG (reference sequence). CDR3 in DNA: TGTGCCTGGAGTGTCTCCATACCTTATGGCTACACCTTC. Its protein product is CAWSVSIPYGYTF.

The V gene is TRBV7-6, the J gene TRBJ2-2; perhaps TRBD2 as D (6 bases). CDR3 size: 14 residues. Trimming removed 4 bases at V and 6 bases at J, with 12 bases between. The germline CDR1 and CDR2 sequences are SGHVS and FNYEAQ. The CDR3 DNA reads as TGTGCCAGCAGCTGGGCCAGGGAGGCCGGGGAGCTGTTTTTT. Translated: CASSWAREAGELFF.

In this sample, this clonotype turned up many times. CDR3 DNA sequence: TGTGCCAGCAGCTTAGGGCGGGGGGGGATCTACGAGCAGTACTTC. This encodes CASSLGRGGIYEQYF. J is TRBJ2-7 and V is TRBV7-2; 9 bases align to TRBD2. Germline trimming cut 1 base from V and 3 bases from J; bases unmatched to any gene: 4. This CDR3 spans 15 amino acids. Germline CDR1 SGHTA, CDR2 FQGNSA.

The V and J genes are TRBV28 and TRBJ2-3; D possibly uses TRBD1 or TRBD2 (6 bases each). V gave up 2 bases and J gave up 1 base, with 10 bases separating them. The length of the CDR3 is 15 residues. The germline CDR1 and CDR2 sequences are MDHEN and SYDVKM. The CDR3 here is CASSLRGARTDTQYF. Here the CDR3 DNA reads TGTGCCAGCAGTTTAAGGGGGGCTCGCACAGATACGCAGTATTTT. The variable domain in full, with the rest retrieved from reference TRBV28 and TRBJ2-3, is DVKVTQSSRYLVKRTGEKVFLECVQDMDHENMFWYRQDPGLGLRLIYFSYDVKMKEKGDIPEGYSVSREKKERFSLILESASTNQTSMYLCASSLRGARTDTQYFGPGTRLTVL.

This clonotype was recorded at least ten times. The rearrangement joins TRBV5-5 to TRBJ1-4; D is ambiguous. Deletions cut 0 bases from V and 5 bases from J, with 5 bases between. CDR1 is SGHKS and CDR2 is YYEKEE in the germline V gene (reference sequence). The CDR3 has 13 residues. For the CDR3, the DNA is TGTGCCAGCAGCTTGGCCGTGAATGAAAAACTGTTTTTT. Translation gives CASSLAVNEKLFF.

In its sample, this clonotype was seen many times. The gene calls are TRBV15 and TRBJ1-3; a possible D gene is TRBD1 (5 bases). The V gene's germline CDR1 is LNHNV and CDR2 YYDKDF (reference sequence). CDR3 size: 16 residues. The ends were cut back, 2 bases at V and 3 bases at J, with 14 bases in the middle. The CDR3 spells CATSRPDSPGGNTIYF. CDR3 DNA sequence: TGTGCCACCAGCAGACCCGACAGCCCTGGTGGAAACACCATATATTTT.

This clonotype was recorded many times. The chain has TRBV15 and TRBJ1-2, with TRBD1 as a possible D gene (5 bases). The length of the CDR3 is 15 residues. Germline CDR1 reads LNHNV; CDR2 reads YYDKDF (reference sequence). Trimming cost V 3 bases and J 8 bases, with 19 bases left between them. For the CDR3, the DNA is TGTGCCACCAGCAGCGGGGCAGGGCTTTCTGGAGGCTACACCTTC. Translation gives CATSSGAGLSGGYTF.